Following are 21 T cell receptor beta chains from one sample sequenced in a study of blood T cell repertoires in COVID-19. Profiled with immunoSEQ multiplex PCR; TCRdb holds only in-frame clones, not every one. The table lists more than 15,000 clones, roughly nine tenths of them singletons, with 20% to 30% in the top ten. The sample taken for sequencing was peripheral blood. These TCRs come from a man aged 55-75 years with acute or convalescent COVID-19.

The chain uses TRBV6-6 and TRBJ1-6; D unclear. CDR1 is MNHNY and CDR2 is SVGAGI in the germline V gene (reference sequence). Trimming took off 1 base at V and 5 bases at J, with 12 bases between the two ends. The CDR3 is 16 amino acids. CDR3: CASSYYPDGNNSPLHF. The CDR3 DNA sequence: TGTGCCAGCAGTTACTACCCCGACGGGAATAATTCACCCCTCCACTTT.

The CDR3 sequence: CATEQGQGSFCEQYF. The CDR3 bases are TGTGCCACCGAGCAGGGACAGGGGTCGTTCTGCGAGCAGTACTTC. J is TRBJ2-7 and V is TRBV24-1, with 10 nucleotides matching TRBD1. CDR3 length equals 15 residues. CDR1 and CDR2 from the germline V gene are KGHDR and SFDVKD. V gave up 9 bases and J gave up 6 bases; unmatched junction bases: 13.

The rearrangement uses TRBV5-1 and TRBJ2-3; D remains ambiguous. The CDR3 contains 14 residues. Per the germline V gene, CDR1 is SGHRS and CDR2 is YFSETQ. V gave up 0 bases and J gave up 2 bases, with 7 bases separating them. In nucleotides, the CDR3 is TGCGCCAGCAGCTTGGGGCAGGACACAGATACGCAGTATTTT. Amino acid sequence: CASSLGQDTDTQYF.

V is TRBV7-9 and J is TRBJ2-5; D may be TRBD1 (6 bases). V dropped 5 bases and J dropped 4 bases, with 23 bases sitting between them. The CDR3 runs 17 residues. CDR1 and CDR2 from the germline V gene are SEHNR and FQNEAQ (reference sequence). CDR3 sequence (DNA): TGTGCCAGCAGCCAATCATCTTCAGGGGTTGTTGGAGAGACCCAGTACTTC. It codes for CASSQSSSGVVGETQYF.

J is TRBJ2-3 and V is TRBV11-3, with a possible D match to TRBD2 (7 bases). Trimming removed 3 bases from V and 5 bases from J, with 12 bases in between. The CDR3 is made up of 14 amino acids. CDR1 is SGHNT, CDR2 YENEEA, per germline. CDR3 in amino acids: CASSFGGQGDTQYF. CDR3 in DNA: TGTGCCAGCAGCTTCGGGGGGCAGGGAGATACGCAGTATTTT.

The CDR3 protein is CASWTGRSTDTQYF. As DNA, the CDR3 is TGTGCCAGCTGGACAGGGAGGTCGACAGATACGCAGTATTTT. This rearrangement joins TRBV6-5 to TRBJ2-3; 8 bases match TRBD1. This CDR3 is built from 14 residues. Germline values: CDR1 MNHEY, CDR2 SVGAGI. The V and J ends lost 8 bases and 3 bases, in that order; junction bases with no gene match: 7.

This chain's CDR3 is CASSSTGGRETQYF. The CDR3 DNA follows: TGTGCCAGCAGTTCTACAGGGGGTCGAGAGACCCAGTACTTC. The J gene is TRBJ2-5, the V gene TRBV28; 8 bases are a match to TRBD1. V gave up 4 bases and J gave up 4 bases; unmatched junction bases: 5. Germline-derived CDR1 and CDR2 are MDHEN and SYDVKM. The CDR3 is 14 residues long.

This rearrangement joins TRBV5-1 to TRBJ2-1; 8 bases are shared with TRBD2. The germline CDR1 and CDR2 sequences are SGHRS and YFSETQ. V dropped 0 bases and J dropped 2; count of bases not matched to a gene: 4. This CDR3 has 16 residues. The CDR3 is CASSLDVAGTYNEQFF. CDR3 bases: TGCGCCAGCAGCTTGGATGTAGCGGGGACCTACAATGAGCAGTTCTTC.

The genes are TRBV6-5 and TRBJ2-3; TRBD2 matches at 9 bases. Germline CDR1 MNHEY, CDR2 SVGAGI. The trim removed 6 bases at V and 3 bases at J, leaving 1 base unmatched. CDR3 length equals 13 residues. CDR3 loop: CASRRGGTDTQYF. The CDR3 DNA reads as TGTGCCAGCAGGCGGGGGGGAACAGATACGCAGTATTTT.

The DNA of the CDR3 is TGTGCCAGCAGCTCGGCGGGGGTTCTCGGTGAGCAGTACTTC. Translation: CASSSAGVLGEQYF. The chain carries TRBV5-6 and TRBJ2-7; TRBD2 aligns across 7 bases. The CDR3 sequence is 14 residues long. J was trimmed by 7 bases and V by 3 bases; bases with no gene match: 10. The germline CDR1 and CDR2 sequences are SGHDT and YYEEEE.

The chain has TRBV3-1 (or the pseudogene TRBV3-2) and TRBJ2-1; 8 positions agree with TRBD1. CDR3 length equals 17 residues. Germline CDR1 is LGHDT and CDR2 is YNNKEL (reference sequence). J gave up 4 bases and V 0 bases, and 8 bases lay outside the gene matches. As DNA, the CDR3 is TGTGCCAGCAGCCAAGATCGGGGGACAGGTTCGTACAATGAGCAGTTCTTC. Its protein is CASSQDRGTGSYNEQFF.

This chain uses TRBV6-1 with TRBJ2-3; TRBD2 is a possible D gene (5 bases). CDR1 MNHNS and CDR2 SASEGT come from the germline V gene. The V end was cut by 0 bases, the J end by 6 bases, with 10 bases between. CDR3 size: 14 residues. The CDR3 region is CASSEAVERDTQYF. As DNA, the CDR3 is TGTGCCAGCAGTGAAGCGGTAGAGCGGGATACGCAGTATTTT.

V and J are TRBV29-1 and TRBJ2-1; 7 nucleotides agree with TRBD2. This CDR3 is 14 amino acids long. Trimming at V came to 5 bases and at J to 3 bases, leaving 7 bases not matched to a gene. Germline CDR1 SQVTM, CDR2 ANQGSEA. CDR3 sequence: CSVILAPHYNEQFF. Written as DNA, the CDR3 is TGCAGCGTTATACTAGCGCCGCACTACAATGAGCAGTTCTTC.

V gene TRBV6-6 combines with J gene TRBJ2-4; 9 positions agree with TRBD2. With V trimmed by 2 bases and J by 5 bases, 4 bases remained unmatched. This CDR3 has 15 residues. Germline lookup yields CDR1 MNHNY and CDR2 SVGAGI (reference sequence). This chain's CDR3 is CASSYPAGGENIQYF. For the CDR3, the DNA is TGTGCCAGCAGTTACCCAGCGGGAGGTGAAAACATTCAGTACTTC.

The CDR3 bases are TGTGCCAGCAGCCAAGATCTTTTAGCTAGCGGGGCTTTTCTGCGGACGCAGTATTTT. This translates into CASSQDLLASGAFLRTQYF. The chain is built from TRBV3-1 (or the pseudogene TRBV3-2) and TRBJ2-3; TRBD2 matches 9 bases. This CDR3 has 19 amino acids. The V gene's germline CDR1 is LGHDT and CDR2 YNNKEL (reference sequence). The J segment lost 9 bases and the V segment lost 0 bases, leaving 19 bases of the junction unmatched.

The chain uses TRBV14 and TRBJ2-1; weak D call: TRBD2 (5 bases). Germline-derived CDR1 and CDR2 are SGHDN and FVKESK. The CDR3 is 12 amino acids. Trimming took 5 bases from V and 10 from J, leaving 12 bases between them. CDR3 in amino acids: CASSWRSGEQFF. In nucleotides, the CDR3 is TGTGCCAGCAGCTGGAGGTCCGGGGAGCAGTTCTTC.

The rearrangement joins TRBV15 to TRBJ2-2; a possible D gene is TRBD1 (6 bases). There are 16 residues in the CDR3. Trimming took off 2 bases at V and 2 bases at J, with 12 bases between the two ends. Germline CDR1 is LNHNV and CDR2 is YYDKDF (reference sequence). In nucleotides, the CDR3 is TGTGCCACCAGCAGAAGTCCGGACAGCAACACCGGGGAGCTGTTTTTT. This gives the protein CATSRSPDSNTGELFF.

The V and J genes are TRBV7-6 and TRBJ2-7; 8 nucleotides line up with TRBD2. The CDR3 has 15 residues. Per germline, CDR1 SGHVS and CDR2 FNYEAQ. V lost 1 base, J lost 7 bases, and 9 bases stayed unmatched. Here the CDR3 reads CASSLGSGITGEQYF. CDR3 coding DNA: TGTGCCAGCAGCTTAGGTAGCGGGATCACCGGGGAGCAGTACTTC.

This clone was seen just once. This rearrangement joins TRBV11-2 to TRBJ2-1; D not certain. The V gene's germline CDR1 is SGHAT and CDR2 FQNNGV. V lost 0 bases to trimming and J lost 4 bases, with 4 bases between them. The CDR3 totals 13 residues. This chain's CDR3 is CASSLDRYNEQFF. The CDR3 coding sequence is TGTGCCAGCAGCTTAGACAGGTACAATGAGCAGTTCTTC. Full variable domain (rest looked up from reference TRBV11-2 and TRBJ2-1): EAGVAQSPRYKIIEKRQSVAFWCNPISGHATLYWYQQILGQGPKLLIQFQNNGVVDDSQLPKDRFSAERLKGVDSTLKIQPAKLEDSAVYLCASSLDRYNEQFFGPGTRLTVL.

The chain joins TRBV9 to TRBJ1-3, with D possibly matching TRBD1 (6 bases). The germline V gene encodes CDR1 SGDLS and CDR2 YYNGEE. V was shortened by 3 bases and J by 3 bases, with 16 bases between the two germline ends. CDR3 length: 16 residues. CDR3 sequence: CASSALTGMGGNTIYF. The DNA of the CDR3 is TGTGCCAGCAGCGCCCTGACAGGAATGGGTGGAAACACCATATATTTT.

The CDR3 here is CASSPTENTEAFF. CDR3 in DNA: TGTGCCAGCTCACCGACTGAGAACACTGAAGCTTTCTTT. The rearrangement links TRBV18 to TRBJ1-1; D gene uncertain. V was pared by 3 bases and J by 1 base, with 6 bases between. Germline values: CDR1 KGHSH, CDR2 LQKENI. The CDR3 spans 13 residues.